Below, 20 T cell receptor beta chains from the same sample are listed, as sequenced in a study of Graves' ophthalmopathy and Graves' hyperthyroidism (dated by TCRdb to the late 2010s). The sequencing machine was an Illumina HiSeq 2000. For repertoire sequencing, the TCR beta CDR3 regions were amplified from RNA transcripts. The first round of RT-PCR was done with HTBI primers and the Qiagen OneStep RT-PCR kit, and was followed by a second round of multiplex PCR, then size selection and purification. The raw public reads went through TCRdb reprocessing: fastp at Q25, MiXCR clone calling, in-frame beta chains kept. Rows with one shared CDR3 protein collapse into an entry with the most common genes and DNA. This sample gives about 370,000 distinct CDR3 sequences in total; 17% of them show up just once. The top ten hold 2.4% of the sample. Material: peripheral blood. The receptor set was obtained from an adult woman with stable Graves' hyperthyroidism.

This clonotype was found many times. The rearrangement links TRBV6-1 to TRBJ1-1; D may be TRBD1 (5 bases). Germline V gene sequence: CDR1 MNHNS, CDR2 SASEGT. The V end lost 6 bases, the J end lost 6 bases, and 14 bases lay between the germline ends. CDR3 length equals 13 residues. As DNA, the CDR3 is TGTGCCAGCAGGGAACAGCAGGGCTCTGAAGCTTTCTTT. Translated, it gives CASREQQGSEAFF.

This clonotype has ten or more counts. As DNA, the CDR3 is TGCGCCAGCAGTGGAAGCGGACAGGCTAGAACTGAAGCTTTCTTT. Its translation: CASSGSGQARTEAFF. This chain joins TRBV10-2 and TRBJ1-1; 7 bases map to TRBD1. Germline V gene lookup returns CDR1 WSHSY and CDR2 SAAADI. V dropped 4 bases and J dropped 5; count of bases not matched to a gene: 10. The CDR3 runs 15 residues.

This clonotype occurred many times. Here the CDR3 reads CASSTGPIHPNIQYF. Here the CDR3 DNA reads TGTGCCAGCAGCACCGGACCGATACACCCAAACATTCAGTACTTC. The genes are TRBV28 and TRBJ2-4; D is undetermined. CDR3 length: 15 residues. Looked up from germline, CDR1 is MDHEN and CDR2 is SYDVKM. V dropped 6 bases and J dropped 6 bases, with 18 bases sitting between them.

This clonotype was seen many times. This chain links TRBV11-2 with TRBJ2-7, with D possibly being TRBD2 (5 bases). The CDR3 runs to 15 residues. In germline, CDR1 is SGHAT, CDR2 FQNNGV. V shed 1 base and J shed 2 bases, with 12 bases lying between them. The CDR3 loop is CASSLALGLAYEQYF. For the CDR3, the DNA is TGTGCCAGCAGCTTAGCTCTTGGACTCGCCTACGAGCAGTACTTC.

This clonotype was found many times. This CDR3 reads CASSLAGSTREQYF. The CDR3 nucleotides are TGTGCCAGCAGCTTAGCCGGGAGTACTAGAGAGCAGTACTTC. The chain combines TRBV11-2 with TRBJ2-7; D perhaps matches TRBD2 (6 bases). Per the germline V gene, CDR1 is SGHAT and CDR2 is FQNNGV. The germline V and J ends were trimmed by 1 base and 7 bases, with 14 bases remaining between them. The CDR3 is made up of 14 amino acids.

The count of this clonotype is one. This chain connects TRBV12-3 or TRBV12-4 to TRBJ2-5; maybe TRBD1 (6 bases). CDR3 length: 15 residues. Trimming shortened V by 7 bases and J by 0 bases, and 15 bases separated the two germline ends. CDR3 protein: CASTEGTSHQETQYF. CDR3 DNA: TGTGCCAGCACCGAAGGGACATCCCACCAAGAGACCCAGTACTTC.

At least ten counts were recorded for this clonotype. The rearrangement uses TRBV12-3 or TRBV12-4 and TRBJ1-2; D gene uncertain. This CDR3 spans 14 amino acids. The germline V and J ends were trimmed by 4 bases and 8 bases, with 17 bases remaining between them. This CDR3 reads CASSSRRGSLGYTF. Here the CDR3 DNA reads TGTGCCAGCAGTTCCCGTCGGGGATCGCTCGGCTACACCTTC.

V gene TRBV12-3 or TRBV12-4 combines with J gene TRBJ2-7, with a tentative D call TRBD2 (5 bases). The CDR3 spans 15 residues. Trimming took 7 bases from V and 0 from J, leaving 16 bases between them. The CDR3 protein is CASTDRWRTSYEQYF. In nucleotides, the CDR3 is TGTGCCAGCACCGACCGGTGGAGGACCTCCTACGAGCAGTACTTC.

The chain has TRBV15 and TRBJ2-5; maybe TRBD2 (6 bases). V gave up 0 bases and J gave up 2 bases, with 10 bases separating them. Germline V gene lookup returns CDR1 LNHNV and CDR2 YYDKDF (reference sequence). The CDR3 sequence is 15 residues long. CDR3: CATSRDERAQETQYF. In nucleotides, the CDR3 is TGTGCCACCAGCAGAGATGAGCGGGCGCAAGAGACCCAGTACTTC.

This clonotype was seen ten or more times. The genes are TRBV6-1 and TRBJ1-2, with TRBD1 matching over 10 bases. There are 14 residues in the CDR3. Germline CDR1 MNHNS, CDR2 SASEGT. The trim removed 1 base at V and 4 bases at J, leaving 0 bases unmatched. The DNA for the CDR3 is TGTGCCAGCAGTGAAGGACAGGGGGCCTATGGCTACACCTTC. Translating gives CASSEGQGAYGYTF.

This clonotype was counted ten times or more. The chain links TRBV27 to TRBJ2-7, with D unresolved. Germline V lookup: CDR1 MNHEY, CDR2 SMNVEV (reference sequence). The CDR3 covers 13 residues. The germline V and J ends were trimmed by 2 bases and 1 base, with 6 bases remaining between them. CDR3 nucleotides: TGTGCCAGCAGTTTAGGCAAATCCTACGAGCAGTACTTC. It specifies CASSLGKSYEQYF.

This clonotype has a count of ten or more. The V gene is TRBV12-3 or TRBV12-4, the J gene TRBJ1-5; 8 nucleotides align to TRBD1. With 6 bases clipped from V and 3 bases from J, the junction kept 7 bases outside the gene matches. The CDR3 consists of 15 residues. CDR3 in DNA: TGTGCCAGCAGGGGGACAGGAGAAATCAATCAGCCCCAGCATTTT. The encoded protein is CASRGTGEINQPQHF.

The chain combines TRBV27 with TRBJ2-7, with 7 bases matching TRBD1. Germline CDR1 and CDR2: MNHEY and SMNVEV (reference sequence). The CDR3 loop spans 16 amino acids. V lost 1 base and J lost 4; bases outside the gene matches: 10. The CDR3 DNA sequence: TGTGCCAGCAGTTTATACCAGACAGGGAATTTATACGAGCAGTACTTC. Its translation is CASSLYQTGNLYEQYF.

This clonotype was counted ten times or more. The chain combines TRBV19 with TRBJ1-2; 7 bases match TRBD1. CDR1 LNHDA and CDR2 SQIVND come from the germline V gene (reference sequence). The CDR3 has 13 residues. The V and J ends lost 1 base and 6 bases, in that order; junction bases with no gene match: 2. CDR3 nucleotides: TGTGCCAGTAGTATAGGACAGGGTGATGGCTACACCTTC. Encoded protein: CASSIGQGDGYTF.

This clonotype showed up many times. The chain carries TRBV29-1 and TRBJ1-2, with D possibly matching TRBD1 (5 bases). The ends were cut back, 6 bases at V and 6 bases at J, with 8 bases in the middle. This CDR3 spans 10 amino acids. The V gene's germline CDR1 is SQVTM and CDR2 ANQGSEA. This chain's CDR3 is CSVMTDGYTF. The CDR3 coding sequence is TGCAGCGTGATGACAGATGGCTACACCTTC.

This clonotype was detected ten times or more. The rearrangement uses TRBV28 and TRBJ2-7; possible D gene TRBD1, 6 bases. Trimming removed 6 bases from V and 0 bases from J, with 12 bases in between. CDR3 length: 14 residues. Germline assignment: CDR1 MDHEN and CDR2 SYDVKM. Here the CDR3 reads CASRDRDNSYEQYF. The CDR3 DNA reads as TGTGCCAGCAGAGACCGGGACAACTCCTACGAGCAGTACTTC.

The chain links TRBV7-2 to TRBJ2-5, with TRBD2 identical over 9 bases. Looked up from germline, CDR1 is SGHTA and CDR2 is FQGNSA. This CDR3 is built from 15 residues. With V trimmed by 1 base and J by 6 bases, 6 bases remained unmatched. The CDR3: CASSLGSGSTKTQYF. DNA for the CDR3: TGTGCCAGCAGCTTAGGTAGCGGGAGTACGAAGACCCAGTACTTC. Combining the CDR3 with reference TRBV7-2 and TRBJ2-5 gives the whole variable domain GAGVSQSPSNKVTEKGKDVELRCDPISGHTALYWYRQSLGQGLEFLIYFQGNSAPDKSGLPSDRFSAERTGGSVSTLTIQRTQQEDSAVYLCASSLGSGSTKTQYFGPGTRLLVL.

This clonotype showed up many times. The chain combines TRBV6-2 or TRBV6-3 with TRBJ2-7, with 13 bases that match TRBD2. The CDR3 is 17 residues long. CDR1 is MNHEY, CDR2 SVGEGT, per germline. The V gene end was trimmed by 4 bases and the J gene end by 2 bases; junction bases not matched to a gene: 8. The CDR3 region has the DNA TGTGCCAGCAGTTCTCGGACTAGCGGGAGAGGAGCCTACGAGCAGTACTTC. Encoded protein: CASSSRTSGRGAYEQYF.

This clonotype was picked up many times. The chain couples TRBV7-3 to TRBJ2-2; D is undetermined. V lost 2 bases and J 3 bases, leaving 7 bases between the germline ends. Germline lookup yields CDR1 SGHTA and CDR2 FQGTGA. CDR3 length: 14 amino acids. CDR3 coding DNA: TGTGCCAGCAGCTTAGCTACCGACACCGGGGAGCTGTTTTTT. It yields the protein CASSLATDTGELFF.

This clonotype was detected ten times or more. This chain uses TRBV2 with TRBJ1-1, with TRBD1 as a possible D gene (5 bases). Germline CDR1 SNHLY, CDR2 FYNNEI. The CDR3 is 12 amino acids. Deletions cut 3 bases from V and 7 bases from J, with 9 bases between. The CDR3 loop reads CASSEGEVEAFF. For the CDR3, the DNA is TGTGCCAGCAGTGAGGGGGAAGTTGAAGCTTTCTTT.